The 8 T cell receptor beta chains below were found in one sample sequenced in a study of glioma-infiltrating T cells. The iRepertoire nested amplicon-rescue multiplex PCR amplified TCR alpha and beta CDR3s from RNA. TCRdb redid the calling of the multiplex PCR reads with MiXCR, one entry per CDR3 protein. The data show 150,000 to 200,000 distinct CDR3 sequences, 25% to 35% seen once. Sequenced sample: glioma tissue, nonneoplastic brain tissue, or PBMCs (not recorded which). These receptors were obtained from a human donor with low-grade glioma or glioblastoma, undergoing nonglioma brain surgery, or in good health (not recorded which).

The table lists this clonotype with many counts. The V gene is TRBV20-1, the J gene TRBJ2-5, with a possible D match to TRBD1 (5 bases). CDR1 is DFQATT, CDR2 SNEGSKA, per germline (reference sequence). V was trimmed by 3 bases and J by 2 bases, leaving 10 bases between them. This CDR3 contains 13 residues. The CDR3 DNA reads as TGCAGTGCTAGTTCAGGGCATCAAGAGACCCAGTACTTC. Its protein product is CSASSGHQETQYF.

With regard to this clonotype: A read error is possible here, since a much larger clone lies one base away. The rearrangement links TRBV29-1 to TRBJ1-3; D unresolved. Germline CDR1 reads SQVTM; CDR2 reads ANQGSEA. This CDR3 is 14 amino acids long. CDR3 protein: CSVEDPGSGNIIYF. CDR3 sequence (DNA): TGCAGCGTTGAAGATCCCGGCTCTGGAAACATCATATATTTT.

In DNA form, the CDR3 reads TGTGCCAGTAGTATAGAAGCTAGCGGGAACTACAATGAGCAGTTCTTC. It codes for CASSIEASGNYNEQFF. The chain carries TRBV19 and TRBJ2-1, with 9 bases identical to TRBD2. The J segment lost 3 bases and the V segment lost 0 bases, leaving 3 bases of the junction unmatched. This CDR3 contains 16 residues. In germline, CDR1 is LNHDA, CDR2 SQIVND (reference sequence).

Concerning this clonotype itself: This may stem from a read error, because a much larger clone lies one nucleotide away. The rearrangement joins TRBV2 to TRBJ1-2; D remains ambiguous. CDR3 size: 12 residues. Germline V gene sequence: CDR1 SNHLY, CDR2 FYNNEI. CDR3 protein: CAGSGSPYGYTF. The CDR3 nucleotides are TGTGCCGGCAGTGGCAGCCCCTATGGCTACACCTTC.

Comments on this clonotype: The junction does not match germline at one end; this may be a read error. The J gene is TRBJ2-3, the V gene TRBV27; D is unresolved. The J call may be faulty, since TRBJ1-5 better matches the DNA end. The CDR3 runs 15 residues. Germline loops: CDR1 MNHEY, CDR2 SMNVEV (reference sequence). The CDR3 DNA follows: TGTGACAGCAGTTGGAGTCTAGTACCCACAGATACGCAGCATTTT. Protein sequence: CDSSWSLVPTDTQHF.

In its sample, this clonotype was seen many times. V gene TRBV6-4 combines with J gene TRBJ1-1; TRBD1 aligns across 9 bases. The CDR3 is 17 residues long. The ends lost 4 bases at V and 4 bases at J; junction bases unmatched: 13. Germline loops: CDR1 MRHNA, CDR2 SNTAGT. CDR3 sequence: CASSAGSYRGRSTEAFF. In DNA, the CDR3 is TGTGCCAGCAGTGCGGGCTCTTACAGGGGGCGAAGCACTGAAGCTTTCTTT.

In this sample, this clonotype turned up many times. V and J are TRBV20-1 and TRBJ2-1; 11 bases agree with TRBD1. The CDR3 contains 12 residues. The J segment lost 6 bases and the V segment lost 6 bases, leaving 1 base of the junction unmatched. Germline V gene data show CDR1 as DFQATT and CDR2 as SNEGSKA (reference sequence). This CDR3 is CSAGQGGNEQFF. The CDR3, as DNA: TGCAGTGCGGGACAGGGGGGCAATGAGCAGTTCTTC.

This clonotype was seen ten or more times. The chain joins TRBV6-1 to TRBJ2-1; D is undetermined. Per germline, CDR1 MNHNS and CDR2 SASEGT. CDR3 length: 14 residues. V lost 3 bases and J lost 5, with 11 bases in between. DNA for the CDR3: TGTGCCAGCAGTGATACCCTAGACAACAATGAGCAGTTCTTC. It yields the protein CASSDTLDNNEQFF.